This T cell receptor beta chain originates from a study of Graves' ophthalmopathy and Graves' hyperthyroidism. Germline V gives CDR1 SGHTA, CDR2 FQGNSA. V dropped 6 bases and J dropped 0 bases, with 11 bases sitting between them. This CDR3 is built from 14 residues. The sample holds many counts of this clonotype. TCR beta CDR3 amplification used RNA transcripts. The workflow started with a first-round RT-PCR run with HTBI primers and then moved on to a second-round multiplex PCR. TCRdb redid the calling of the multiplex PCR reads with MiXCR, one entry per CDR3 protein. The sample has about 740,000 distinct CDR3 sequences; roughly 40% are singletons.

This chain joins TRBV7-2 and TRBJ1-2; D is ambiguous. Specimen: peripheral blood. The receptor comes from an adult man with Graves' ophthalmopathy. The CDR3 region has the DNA TGTGCCAGCAGACAAGAGCGACCTAACTATGGCTACACCTTC. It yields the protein CASRQERPNYGYTF.